Listed below are T cell receptor beta chains from one sample, sequenced in a study of CD8+ T cells in alopecia areata. Assay used: immunoSEQ multiplex PCR; TCRdb lists only in-frame clones, some missing. The sample records 61,000 or so clones, around 97% being singletons. The input for sequencing was CD8+ T cells sorted from blood, taken at week 0. The receptors were gathered from a human donor with alopecia areata. The CDR3 runs from the conserved cysteine through the conserved F or W. A D gene is named only where the DNA matches it firmly. Only part of the rows carry a size: once, few, many, or a class if the clone is expanded.

TRBV2	TRBJ1-2	-	-	TGTGCCAGCAGTGCCTCGGGGTTTGGCTACACCTTC	CASSASGFGYTF
TRBV27	TRBJ1-1	-	-	TGTGCCAGCAGTTTTATCGGGAACACTGAAGCTTTCTTT	CASSFIGNTEAFF
TRBV4-2	TRBJ2-7	-	-	TGTGCCAGCAGCCCCGCCAGGGCCTACGAGCAGTACTTC	CASSPARAYEQYF
TRBV7-2	TRBJ2-5	TRBD2	-	TGTGCCAGCAGCCCACCCCGGGGACTAGCGCGGGAGACCCAGTACTTC	CASSPPRGLARETQYF
TRBV19	TRBJ2-1	-	-	TGTGCCAGTAGTAACCTAATCGGCGGGGGCATCGATGAGCAGTTCTTC	CASSNLIGGGIDEQFF
TRBV4-1	TRBJ1-1	-	-	TGCGCCAGCAGCCAAGCGACAGGAATGAACACTGAAGCTTTCTTT	CASSQATGMNTEAFF
TRBV21-1	TRBJ2-5	-	-	TGTGCCAGCAGCAAAGCAGTGTACCAAGAGACCCAGTACTTC	CASSKAVYQETQYF
TRBV11-3	TRBJ2-5	TRBD2	-	TGTGCCAGCAGCGATGGACTAGCGGGGGGAGAGACCCAGTACTTC	CASSDGLAGGETQYF
TRBV2	TRBJ2-4	-	-	TGTGCCAGCAGAGAAACCAAAAACATTCAGTACTTC	CASRETKNIQYF
TRBV7-9	TRBJ2-3	-	-	TGTGCCAGCAGCTCCCGACTAAGCCAGCAGGGAGATACGCAGTATTTT	CASSSRLSQQGDTQYF
TRBV5-4	TRBJ2-3	-	-	TGTGCCAGCCAGGACGTAGAAGACCCAGATACGCAGTATTTT	CASQDVEDPDTQYF
TRBV13	TRBJ2-7	TRBD2	-	TGTGCCAGCAGCTCGTCCGGGGGGTCCTCCTACGAGCAGTACTTC	CASSSSGGSSYEQYF
TRBV30	TRBJ2-2	-	-	TGTGCCTGGAGTGTACGACAGCTGAACACCGGGGAGCTGTTTTTT	CAWSVRQLNTGELFF
TRBV7-9	TRBJ2-1	TRBD2	-	TGTGCCAGCAGCGTCTCTAGCGGGGGCCAGTACAATGAGCAGTTCTTC	CASSVSSGGQYNEQFF
TRBV2	TRBJ1-2	-	-	TGTGCCAGCAGTGAAGGTTCAGTTATCCTCTATGGCTACACCTTC	CASSEGSVILYGYTF
TRBV2	TRBJ1-5	-	-	TGTGCCAGCAGTGAAGCGGATTTACAGCCCCAGCATTTT	CASSEADLQPQHF
TRBV30	TRBJ1-5	-	-	TGTGCCTGGAGTTCCCCTCCTAGCAATCAGCCCCAGCATTTT	CAWSSPPSNQPQHF
TRBV5-1	TRBJ2-5	-	-	TGCGCCAGCAGCTTAAGAGGGGCGTCTGAGACCCAGTACTTC	CASSLRGASETQYF
TRBV6-5	TRBJ2-1	-	-	TGTGCCAGCAGTTACTCGCGGGACGGAACCTACAATGAGCAGTTCTTC	CASSYSRDGTYNEQFF
TRBV6-6	TRBJ2-3	TRBD2	-	TGTGCCAGCAGTCAAAGCGGGGGCGGCACAGATACGCAGTATTTT	CASSQSGGGTDTQYF
TRBV4-1	TRBJ2-2	TRBD2	-	TGCGCCAGCAGCCAGTTCGGCGGGGGCACCGGGGAGCTGTTTTTT	CASSQFGGGTGELFF
TRBV7-8	TRBJ2-5	-	-	TGTGCCAGCAGCTTTTCGATCCAAGAGACCCAGTACTTC	CASSFSIQETQYF
TRBV7-8	TRBJ2-7	-	-	TGTGCCAGCAGCTTGGGCGGTAAATCCTACGAGCAGTACTTC	CASSLGGKSYEQYF
TRBV7-2	TRBJ2-1	TRBD2	-	TGTGCCAGCAGCTTAGGACTAGCTGTAAACAATGAGCAGTTCTTC	CASSLGLAVNNEQFF
TRBV30	TRBJ2-7	-	-	TGTGCCTGGAGTGCAGAAAGCTCCTACGAGCAGTACTTC	CAWSAESSYEQYF
TRBV4-1	TRBJ2-5	TRBD1	once	TGCGCCAGCAGCCAGGGGACAGCCCAAGAGACCCAGTACTTC	CASSQGTAQETQYF
TRBV7-6	TRBJ2-1	-	-	TGTGCCAGCAGCTTTGTCCCGACTCAATCGGAGCAGTTCTTC	CASSFVPTQSEQFF
TRBV5-4	TRBJ2-1	-	-	TGTGCCAGCAGCCCCGGGCTAGAGAATGAGCAGTTCTTC	CASSPGLENEQFF
TRBV11-1	TRBJ2-3	-	-	TGTGCCAGCAGCCCTCGCGGGGACCATAACACAGATACGCAGTATTTT	CASSPRGDHNTDTQYF
TRBV13	TRBJ2-1	TRBD2	-	TGTGCCAGCAGCTTAGGAGCGGGGGGTGAGCAGTTCTTC	CASSLGAGGEQFF
TRBV27	TRBJ2-3	TRBD2	-	TGTGCCAGCAGTTTCCTCACTAGCGGGGGGCCGAGCACAGATACGCAGTATTTT	CASSFLTSGGPSTDTQYF
TRBV29-1	TRBJ2-3	-	-	TGCAGCGTTGAAGATCGGGGGTCAGATACGCAGTATTTT	CSVEDRGSDTQYF
TRBV19	TRBJ1-5	-	-	TGTGCCAGTAGTATCGCGGGTAATCAGCCCCAGCATTTT	CASSIAGNQPQHF
TRBV7-6	TRBJ2-1	TRBD2	-	TGTGCCAGCAGCTCGGGGACTAGCGGGGGTTTTAGTGAGCAGTTCTTC	CASSSGTSGGFSEQFF
TRBV7-2	TRBJ2-1	TRBD2	-	TGTGCCAGCAGCTTGGAAGATAGGCGGCTAGCGGCCTACAATGAGCAGTTCTTC	CASSLEDRRLAAYNEQFF
TRBV19	TRBJ2-7	-	-	TGTGCCAGTAGTCGAGGGGTTCATATGGAGCAGTACTTC	CASSRGVHMEQYF
TRBV19	TRBJ1-5	-	-	TGTGCCAGTAGTCCCACCGGACAGAACAATCAGCCCCAGCATTTT	CASSPTGQNNQPQHF
TRBV6-6	TRBJ1-2	-	-	TGTGCCAGCAGTTACGAAACCCTGGACTATGGCTACACCTTC	CASSYETLDYGYTF
TRBV10-2	TRBJ1-1	-	-	TGCGCCAGCGGGGAAATGAACACTGAAGCTTTCTTT	CASGEMNTEAFF
TRBV7-2	TRBJ2-5	TRBD2	once	TGTGCCAGCAGCCGCGGAGCGGGGGAAGAGACCCAGTACTTC	CASSRGAGEETQYF
TRBV29-1	TRBJ2-3	TRBD1	-	TGCAGCGTTTGTAGGGGGCAAACAGATACGCAGTATTTT	CSVCRGQTDTQYF
TRBV4-1	TRBJ2-1	-	-	TGCGCCAGCAGCCAGGGAGTTGAGCAGTTCTTC	CASSQGVEQFF
TRBV7-9	TRBJ2-7	TRBD2	-	TGTGCCAGCAGCTATGGCGGGGGTGGAACCTACGAGCAGTACTTC	CASSYGGGGTYEQYF
TRBV6-6	TRBJ1-2	-	-	TGTGCCAGCAGTTACGAGGAGGTCGGGTTCGGCTACACCTTC	CASSYEEVGFGYTF
TRBV7-3	TRBJ2-1	TRBD2	-	TGTGCCAGCAGCTTATCGGCGGGGGGACACAATGAGCAGTTCTTC	CASSLSAGGHNEQFF
TRBV11-2	TRBJ2-4	TRBD1	-	TGTGCCAGCAGCCTAGTCCCGACAGGGGGCAAAAACATTCAGTACTTC	CASSLVPTGGKNIQYF
TRBV5-1	TRBJ2-1	-	-	TGCGCCAGCAGCTTCGGCAGGGGCGCAGGCGATGAGCAGTTCTTC	CASSFGRGAGDEQFF
TRBV13	TRBJ2-7	-	-	TGTGCCAGCAGCTTCCTGGCTAATTGCGAGCAGTACTTC	CASSFLANCEQYF
TRBV29-1	TRBJ2-7	-	-	TGCAGCGTTGAAGATGAACAGGCCGACTACGAGCAGTACTTC	CSVEDEQADYEQYF
TRBV29-1	TRBJ1-1	-	-	TGCAGTTGTGGGGAGGGGAACACTGAAGCTTTCTTT	CSCGEGNTEAFF
TRBV7-9	TRBJ1-6	-	-	TGTGCCAGCAGCCCATCGACTTTCCAGGTTAATTCACCCCTCCACTTT	CASSPSTFQVNSPLHF
TRBV9	TRBJ1-1	-	once	TGTGCCAGCAGCGTGGGGGGTGACACTGAAGCTTTCTTT	CASSVGGDTEAFF
TRBV4-1	TRBJ2-5	TRBD2	-	TGCGCCAGCAGCCAGGGGACTAGCGGGGGGGCAGAGACCCAGTACTTC	CASSQGTSGGAETQYF
TRBV7-8	TRBJ1-3	-	-	TGTGCCAGCAGCTTAAAGGGGACGGGAAACACCATATATTTT	CASSLKGTGNTIYF
TRBV6-6	TRBJ2-7	TRBD1	-	TGTGCCAGCAGCCTCACCGGGACAGGGGGGTACGAGCAGTACTTC	CASSLTGTGGYEQYF
TRBV9	TRBJ2-3	TRBD2	-	TGTGCCAGCAGCGTAGGGGTAACTAGCGGGGGAAACACAGATACGCAGTATTTT	CASSVGVTSGGNTDTQYF
TRBV6-6	TRBJ2-3	TRBD2	-	TGTGCCAGCAGTTACTCGAACGGGGGGGGCCCAGATACGCAGTATTTT	CASSYSNGGGPDTQYF